This T cell receptor beta chain emerged from a study of T cells in Graves' hyperthyroidism and ophthalmopathy (dated by TCRdb to about 2019). Notes on the research overall: Peripheral blood was collected at initial diagnosis, before any treatment. TCR V-J signatures able to tell the groups apart were searched for in a discovery cohort of 95 to 100 patients, of whom around 43 had Graves' ophthalmopathy and around 56 had stable Graves' hyperthyroidism. Prospective prediction of ophthalmopathy was tested in an independent validation cohort of fewer than 20 hyperthyroidism patients and 15 to 17 patients who later progressed to ophthalmopathy. The 100 discovery patients were randomly divided into training and test sets at a 7:3 ratio. In addition, the study compared T-cell repertoires in thyroid tissue and in blood from several Graves' hyperthyroidism patients. Once sampling was done, hyperthyroidism patients were given methimazole at a starting dose of 30 mg daily, whereas ophthalmopathy patients were given high-dose intravenous methylprednisolone. TCR Vbeta CDR3 sequencing of around 130 peripheral blood samples (more than 40 ophthalmopathy, roughly 72 hyperthyroidism and roughly 17 progressor patients) is reported in the paper.

On the study overall, not on this receptor specifically: No statistical method was used to fix the sample size in advance, and group allocation was not hidden from the investigators. Blood samples also contained most of the expanded thyroid clonotypes (frequency above 0.001), which suggests that blood repertoires may reflect thyroid immune responses. During validation, the model predicted progression to ophthalmopathy a median of around six months ahead of onset, with roughly 65% sensitivity and 72% to 85% specificity. In cross-validation, a model built on a 13 V-J signature told ophthalmopathy apart from stable hyperthyroidism with 85% to 90% sensitivity and roughly 81% specificity, and in testing the same model reached 80%/75%.

Ophthalmopathy patients had moderately to severely active disease, with a Clinical Activity Score of 3 or more, a NOSPECS grade of 4 or more, and a disease duration of less than 3 months. Exclusion was applied to patients with uncontrolled infections, other autoimmune diseases, pregnancy or lactation. Clinical symptoms, serum thyroxine and TRAb, thyroid ultrasound, and orbital computed tomography formed the basis for the diagnoses. PBMCs were separated from approximately 9.9 ml of fresh peripheral blood using Ficoll-Paque density gradient centrifugation. Trizol reagent was used to extract total RNA, and RNA quality was then checked on an Agilent 2100 Bioanalyzer. Trimming takes 0 bases from V and 7 bases from J, and the germline ends sit 6 bases apart. CDR1 and CDR2, looked up from the germline V gene (reference sequence), are LGHDT and YNNKEL. The CDR3 runs 13 amino acids, cysteine and phenylalanine included. The retained sequence is limited to the CDR3, 39 bases, with the frame set at the first base.

This clonotype has at least ten counts. Its antigen remains undetermined. Per-nucleotide qualities are absent, and no much larger clonotype sits a single base away. TCR beta CDR3 regions were amplified from RNA transcripts. The TCR CDR3 was subjected to a first round of RT-PCR using the HTBI primer set and the Qiagen OneStep RT-PCR kit. The libraries were constructed in a second round of multiplex PCR and then size-selected and purified. Libraries were sequenced paired-end with 100 bp reads on an Illumina HiSeq2000. The original pipeline was this. SOAPnuke was used to process the raw data, throwing out any read that contained adapters or uncalled bases, had a mean Phred below 15, or lacked an exact constant-primer or identifier match. High-quality paired reads were merged using COPE v1.2.5, and each unique nucleotide sequence was defined as a clonotype. MiTCR v1.1 was used to align the clonotypes against IMGT TRBV, TRBD and TRBJ reference segments. The analysis included only V-J combinations with a frequency above 0.0001, which together covered about 99% of the repertoires. The TCS score was defined as F50 (clonal expansion) divided by E x V (chaos), with BLOSUM62-based TCRdist calculated between CDR3 peptides within each V-J. Welch's t-statistics and random forest reduced 500 to 650 V-J features to roughly 13, which were used in a naive Bayes classifier (R e1071). TCRdb's own reprocessing of the public reads used fastp at Q25 and MiXCR and kept productive beta chains. All rows with the same CDR3 protein become a single entry with the most common DNA and genes. In this record, the V and J calls reflect TCRdb's handling and not the investigators' own analysis. The sample table shows hundreds of thousands of distinct CDR3 sequences, and about 14% are seen once. The top ten clones comprise around an eighth of the sample.

The V gene is TRBV3-1 and the J gene is TRBJ2-2; the D gene is unclear. The source of this sequence is a woman aged 50 to 65 with Graves' ophthalmopathy. Sequencing was performed on blood. DNA sequence: TGTGCCAGCAGCCAAGATTCGGGCGGGGAGCTGTTTTTT. It translates to CASSQDSGGELFF.